This T cell receptor beta chain was captured in a study of T cells after yellow fever vaccination (dated 2019 in TCRdb). For context, the study as a whole: The SMART-Seq v4 Ultra Low Input RNA kit was used to prepare libraries from fractions with low cell numbers. Bulk TCR alpha and beta repertoires were sequenced longitudinally to track T-cell clones before and after primary and booster YFV17D yellow fever vaccination. Blood samples were taken at several timepoints before and after primary and secondary immunization, and bulk PBMC replicates and cell subsets were isolated. The cohort comprised two healthy male donors, one aged 18 to 30 and one aged 30 to 40 years. The investigation overall reported the following: The secondary T-cell response was weaker than the primary response but faster, peaking on day 5 instead of day 15. Only a couple of donors were included in the study, so the extent to which the findings can be generalized is limited. Most clones expanded after primary vaccination (96% of CD4 and around 88% of CD8) were re-detected after the booster, suggesting that broad memory maintenance occurred. Because abundant contaminating clonotypes from the bulk population could be contained in FACS-sorted repertoires, computational filtering was required. A small fraction of clonotypes appeared in both the CD4 and CD8 compartments, likely as a result of convergent recombination.

This clonotype was seen only a few times. Its antigen is still unknown. The sample holds no much larger clone one base away, and base qualities are not on file. Synthesis of TCR cDNA relied on 5'RACE template switching, a step that introduced a universal primer site along with unique molecular identifiers. Priming for cDNA synthesis came from both the TCR alpha and TCR beta constant segments. Libraries were amplified in two PCR steps, with sample barcodes and sequencing adapters added in the second step. Sequencing of libraries was done on Illumina HiSeq 2500 (2x100 bp) or NovaSeq (2x150 bp). The paper's processing steps were these. Reads were demultiplexed and collapsed into UMI consensus sequences with MIGEC, and V(D)J alignment was performed with MiXCR. Vaccine-responding clonotypes were defined with edgeR using replicate PBMC samples, requiring FDR below 0.01 and a log2 fold change above 5 up to day 15. Bulk clonotypes were assigned CD4 or CD8 identity according to which sequenced CD4 or CD8 repertoire held them at higher abundance. Through fastp at Q25 and MiXCR, TCRdb rebuilt clones from the public reads, retaining in-frame beta chains. Each CDR3 protein appears once, grouped with its most common genes and DNA. Clone size and V and J calls follow TCRdb, not the original study. Recorded for this sample are 500,000 to 650,000 distinct CDR3 sequences; 10% to 15% of them occurred a single time. The biggest ten clones account for 15% of the sample.

The cysteine opens and the phenylalanine closes a CDR3 of 17 amino acids. Only CDR3 DNA is held: 51 bases, read in frame from base 1. V drops 3 bases and J drops 3 bases, leaving 18 bases in between. The sample's treatment or condition label, in plain terms: live attenuated yellow fever vaccine strain. At each blood-draw timepoint, two biological replicates of bulk PBMCs were collected. PBMCs were isolated from peripheral blood using a standard Ficoll-Paque protocol. TriZol was used to extract RNA from bulk PBMCs, CD4 and CD8 fractions, and dextramer-positive and dextramer-negative fractions. The starting material was PBMCs, obtained on the day of the yellow fever booster vaccination. The sequence was collected from a man under 40 who received the YFV17D yellow fever vaccine. Rearrangement joined TRBV23-1 to TRBJ2-1, and TRBD2 may be the D gene, going by 5 matching bases. TRBV23-1 is annotated as an ORF whose role is uncertain. The sequenced DNA: TGCGCCAGCAGTCAGTCCCCCCCTAGCTCCGGCTACAATGAGCAGTTCTTC. It translates as CASSQSPPSSGYNEQFF.